The next 12 T cell receptor beta chains were all read from a single sample in a study of blood T cell repertoires in COVID-19. The method was immunoSEQ multiplex PCR; TCRdb's version includes in-frame clones alone and lacks a portion of them. The sample has 110,000 to 150,000 clones, 88% seen once; the top ten hold about 2%. Sequencing input: peripheral blood. The receptors stem from a man between 65 and 85 years old with acute or convalescent COVID-19.

The chain carries TRBV24-1 and TRBJ2-3; 7 bases line up with TRBD1. This CDR3 comprises 18 residues. Germline CDR1 KGHDR, CDR2 SFDVKD. J was trimmed by 1 base and V by 3 bases; bases with no gene match: 12. The DNA for the CDR3 is TGTGCCACCAGTGATGGACGTACAGGGGTTAAGGGCACAGATACGCAGTATTTT. Translating it yields CATSDGRTGVKGTDTQYF.

This sequence joins TRBV5-5 and TRBJ2-3; D uncertain. CDR1 and CDR2 (germline): SGHKS, YYEKEE (reference sequence). CDR3 length equals 17 residues. Trimming removed 4 bases from V and 0 bases from J, with 18 bases in between. In DNA form, the CDR3 reads TGTGCCAGCAGCCGAGCCCATGGCCAGCGCAGCACAGATACGCAGTATTTT. Translation: CASSRAHGQRSTDTQYF.

V and J are TRBV18 and TRBJ1-2, with TRBD1 identical over 7 bases. This CDR3 contains 15 residues. Germline V gene sequence: CDR1 KGHSH, CDR2 LQKENI. J was trimmed by 4 bases and V by 4 bases; bases with no gene match: 9. This CDR3 is CASSQDRAPSYGYTF. The CDR3, as DNA: TGTGCCAGCTCACAAGACAGGGCCCCCTCCTATGGCTACACCTTC.

This sequence joins TRBV6-5 and TRBJ1-1; D not resolved. The CDR3 loop spans 15 amino acids. Trimming removed 6 bases from V and 1 base from J, with 15 bases in between. In germline, CDR1 is MNHEY, CDR2 SVGAGI. CDR3: CASSPTVFENTEAFF. DNA for the CDR3: TGTGCCAGCAGCCCCACGGTGTTTGAGAACACTGAAGCTTTCTTT.

This chain joins TRBV29-1 and TRBJ1-1, with 12 bases fitting TRBD1. The CDR3 runs to 13 residues. Germline V CDR1 and CDR2: SQVTM, ANQGSEA. Germline trimming cut 4 bases from V and 6 bases from J; bases unmatched to any gene: 3. In nucleotides, the CDR3 is TGCAGCGTTGCTGGGACAGGGGGCGCTGAAGCTTTCTTT. It encodes CSVAGTGGAEAFF.

V and J are TRBV28 and TRBJ2-5, with 12 bases aligning to TRBD2. CDR1 and CDR2 from the germline V gene are MDHEN and SYDVKM. This CDR3 has 18 residues. J lost 4 bases, V lost 4 bases, and 13 bases had no gene match. For the CDR3, the DNA is TGTGCCAGCAGTTCTGGATTCCTAGCGGGAGGGGGCCGAGAGACCCAGTACTTC. Translating gives CASSSGFLAGGGRETQYF.

The sample holds one count of this clone. This rearrangement joins TRBV19 to TRBJ2-1, with 11 bases aligning to TRBD2. CDR3 length: 15 amino acids. After removal of 5 bases from V and 7 bases from J, the junction contained 7 bases not matched to a gene. From germline, CDR1 is LNHDA and CDR2 SQIVND (reference sequence). CDR3 in amino acids: CASSFSGGARNEQFF. In DNA, the CDR3 is TGTGCCAGTAGTTTTAGCGGGGGGGCTCGGAATGAGCAGTTCTTC.

This rearrangement joins TRBV5-1 to TRBJ1-2; 8 bases line up with TRBD1. The CDR3 is 13 residues long. Germline CDR1 and CDR2: SGHRS and YFSETQ. V lost 4 bases and J lost 8; bases outside the gene matches: 7. The CDR3 region is CASSIGTGLGYTF. CDR3 DNA sequence: TGCGCCAGCAGCATCGGGACAGGTCTCGGCTACACCTTC.

V and J are TRBV18 and TRBJ2-5; D is ambiguous. V dropped 6 bases and J dropped 5 bases, with 7 bases sitting between them. The length of the CDR3 is 11 residues. The germline V gene has CDR1 KGHSH and CDR2 LQKENI. This chain's CDR3 is CASSRWETQYF. CDR3 DNA: TGTGCCAGCTCGCGATGGGAGACCCAGTACTTC.

The chain employs TRBV11-1 and TRBJ2-7; the D gene is possibly TRBD1 (7 bases). CDR1 SGHAT and CDR2 FQDESV come from the germline V gene (reference sequence). The CDR3 is made up of 13 amino acids. V was shortened by 1 base and J by 6 bases, with 10 bases between the two germline ends. The CDR3 DNA is TGTGCCAGCAGCTTAGGCCAGGGGGGCGAGCAGTACTTC. As protein: CASSLGQGGEQYF.

The chain joins TRBV9 to TRBJ1-5, with D maybe TRBD1 (6 bases). Germline CDR1 reads SGDLS; CDR2 reads YYNGEE. Trimming stripped 3 bases from V and 6 bases from J, with 16 bases between. The CDR3 has 15 amino acids. This CDR3 reads CASSAGGRDGQPQHF. The CDR3 nucleotides read TGTGCCAGCAGCGCGGGGGGCAGGGATGGTCAGCCCCAGCATTTT.

The rearrangement joins TRBV7-9 to TRBJ1-2, with TRBD1 matching over 11 bases. Germline V CDR1 and CDR2: SEHNR, FQNEAQ (reference sequence). After removal of 5 bases from V and 10 bases from J, the junction contained 6 bases not matched to a gene. This CDR3 contains 13 residues. CDR3 DNA sequence: TGTGCCAGCAGCGACGGGACAGGGGGAGTCTACACCTTC. Encoded protein: CASSDGTGGVYTF.